The clone carrying this TCR beta chain was found many times. Antigen: not known. From the RT-PCR reads, TCRdb called clonotypes with MiXCR, one entry per CDR3 protein. The sample yields 600,000 to 700,000 distinct CDR3 sequences, 12% to 15% seen once. This record comes from a study of response to subunit inactivated influenza vaccine. Study-level findings and limits: Authors suggested seasonal influenza vaccinations each recruit few new T cells.

V was shortened by 6 bases and J by 4 bases, with 15 bases between the two germline ends. The CDR3 runs to 15 residues. The sequence was obtained from a man aged 45 to 65 who received an inactivated influenza vaccine. This material consisted of PBMCs from blood, taken 14 to 15 days before vaccination. J is TRBJ2-2 and V is TRBV12-3 or TRBV12-4, with a possible D match to TRBD1 (6 bases). The CDR3 here is CASRGAGRSTGELFF. The CDR3 DNA sequence: TGTGCCAGCAGGGGGGCAGGAAGGTCCACCGGGGAGCTGTTTTTT.